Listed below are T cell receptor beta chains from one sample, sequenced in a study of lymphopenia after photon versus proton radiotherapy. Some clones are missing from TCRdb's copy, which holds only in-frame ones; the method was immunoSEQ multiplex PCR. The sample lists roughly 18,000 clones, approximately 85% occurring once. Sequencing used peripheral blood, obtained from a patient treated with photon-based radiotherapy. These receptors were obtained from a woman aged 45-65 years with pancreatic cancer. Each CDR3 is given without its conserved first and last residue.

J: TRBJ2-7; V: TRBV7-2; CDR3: ASTPGLAYEQY
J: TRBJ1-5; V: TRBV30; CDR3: AWRSTRGLNQPQH
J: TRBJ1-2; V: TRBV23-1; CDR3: ASLEGYGYT
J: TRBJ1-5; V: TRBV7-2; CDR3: ASRDDREGSNQPQH
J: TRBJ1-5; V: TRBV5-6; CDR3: ASSREGLNQPQH
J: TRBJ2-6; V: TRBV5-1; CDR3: ASSREGSGANVLT
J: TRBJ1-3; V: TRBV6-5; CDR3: ASSYSTGTGNTIY
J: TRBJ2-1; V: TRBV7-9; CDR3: ASSLDSNEQF
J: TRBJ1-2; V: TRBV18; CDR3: ASSPDLLYGYT
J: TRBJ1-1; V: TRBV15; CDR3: ATSGTGGGTEAF
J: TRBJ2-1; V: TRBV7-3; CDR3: ASSDTMTNEQF
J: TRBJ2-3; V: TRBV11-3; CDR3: ASSPGVLSDTQY
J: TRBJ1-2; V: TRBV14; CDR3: ASSQGNQGLGYT
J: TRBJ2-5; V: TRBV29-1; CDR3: SVEQGGVETQY
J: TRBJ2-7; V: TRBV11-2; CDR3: ASSFQGNEQY
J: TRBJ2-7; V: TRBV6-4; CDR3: ASREDSTSYEQY
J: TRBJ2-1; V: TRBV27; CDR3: ASSPPGLAINEQF